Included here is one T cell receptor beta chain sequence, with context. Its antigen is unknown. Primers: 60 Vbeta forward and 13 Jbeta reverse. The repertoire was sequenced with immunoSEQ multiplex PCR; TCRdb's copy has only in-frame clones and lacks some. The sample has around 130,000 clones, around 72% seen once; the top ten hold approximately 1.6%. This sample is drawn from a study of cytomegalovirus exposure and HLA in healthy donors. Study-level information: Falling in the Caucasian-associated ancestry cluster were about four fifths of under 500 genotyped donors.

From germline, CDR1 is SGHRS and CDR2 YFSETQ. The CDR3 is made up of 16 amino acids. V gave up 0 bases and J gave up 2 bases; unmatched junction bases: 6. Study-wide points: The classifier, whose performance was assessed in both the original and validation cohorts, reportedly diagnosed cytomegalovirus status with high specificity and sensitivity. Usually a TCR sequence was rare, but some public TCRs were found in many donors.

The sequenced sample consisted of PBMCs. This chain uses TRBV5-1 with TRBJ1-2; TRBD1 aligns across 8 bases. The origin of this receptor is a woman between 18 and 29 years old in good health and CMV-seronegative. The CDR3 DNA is TGCGCCAGCAGCTTGGAAGCAGGGGGCCGAAACTATGGCTACACCTTC. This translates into CASSLEAGGRNYGYTF.